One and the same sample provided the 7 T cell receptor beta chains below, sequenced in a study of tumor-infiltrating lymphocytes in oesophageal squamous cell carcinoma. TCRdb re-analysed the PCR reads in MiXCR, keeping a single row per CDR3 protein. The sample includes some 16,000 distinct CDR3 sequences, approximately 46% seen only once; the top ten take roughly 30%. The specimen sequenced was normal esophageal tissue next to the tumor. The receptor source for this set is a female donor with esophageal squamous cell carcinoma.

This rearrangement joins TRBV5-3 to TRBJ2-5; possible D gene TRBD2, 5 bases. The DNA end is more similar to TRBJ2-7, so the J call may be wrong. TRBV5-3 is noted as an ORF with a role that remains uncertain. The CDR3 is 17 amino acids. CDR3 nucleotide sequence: TGTGCCAGCAGCCTTGGGGAGCCATTTCTCAGAGGTTACGAGCAGTACTTC. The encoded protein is CASSLGEPFLRGYEQYF.

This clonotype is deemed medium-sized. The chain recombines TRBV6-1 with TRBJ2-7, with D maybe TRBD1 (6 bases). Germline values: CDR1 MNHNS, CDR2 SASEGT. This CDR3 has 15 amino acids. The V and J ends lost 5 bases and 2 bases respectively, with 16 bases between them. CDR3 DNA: TGTGCCAGCAGTTCCAGGGGTTTTAAGACCTACGAGCAGTACTTC. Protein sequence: CASSSRGFKTYEQYF.

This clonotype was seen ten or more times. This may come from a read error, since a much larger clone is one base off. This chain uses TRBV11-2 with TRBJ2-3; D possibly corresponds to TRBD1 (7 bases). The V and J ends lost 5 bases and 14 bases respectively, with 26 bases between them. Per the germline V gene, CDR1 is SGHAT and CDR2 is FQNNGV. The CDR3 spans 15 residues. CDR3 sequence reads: CASSPARGVVGELYF. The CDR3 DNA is TGTGCCAGCAGCCCGGCCAGGGGGGTAGTCGGGGAGCTGTATTTT. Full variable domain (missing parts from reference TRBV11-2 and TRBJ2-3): EAGVAQSPRYKIIEKRQSVAFWCNPISGHATLYWYQQILGQGPKLLIQFQNNGVVDDSQLPKDRFSAERLKGVDSTLKIQPAKLEDSAVYLCASSPARGVVGELYFGPGTRLTVL.

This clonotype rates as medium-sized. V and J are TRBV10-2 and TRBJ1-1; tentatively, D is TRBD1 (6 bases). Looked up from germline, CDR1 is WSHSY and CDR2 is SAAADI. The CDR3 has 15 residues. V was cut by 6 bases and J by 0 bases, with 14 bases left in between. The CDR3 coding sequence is TGCGCCAGCAGACGGGACACCAGCATGAACACTGAAGCTTTCTTT. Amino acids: CASRRDTSMNTEAFF.

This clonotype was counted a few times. The CDR3 region is CASSLLGATTEAFF. As DNA, the CDR3 is TGTGCCAGCAGCTTACTGGGGGCGACCACTGAAGCTTTCTTT. V and J are TRBV7-3 and TRBJ1-1; possibly TRBD1 for D (6 bases). This CDR3 has 14 residues. With 2 bases removed from V and 4 bases from J, the gap between germline ends came to 11 bases. CDR1 SGHTA and CDR2 FQGTGA come from the germline V gene.

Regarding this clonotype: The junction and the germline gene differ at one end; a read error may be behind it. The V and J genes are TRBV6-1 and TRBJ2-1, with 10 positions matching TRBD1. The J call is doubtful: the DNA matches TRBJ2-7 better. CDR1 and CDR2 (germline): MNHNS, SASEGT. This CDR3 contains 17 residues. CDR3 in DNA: TGTGCCGGCAGTTCGGACAGGGGGGCAATTGGCACAGATACGCAGTACTTC. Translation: CAGSSDRGAIGTDTQYF.

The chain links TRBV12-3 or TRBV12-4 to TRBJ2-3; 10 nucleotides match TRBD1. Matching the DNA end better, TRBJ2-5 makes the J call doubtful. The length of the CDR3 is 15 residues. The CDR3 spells CASSLTGGIQETQYF. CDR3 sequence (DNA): TGTGCCAGCAGTTTGACAGGGGGCATCCAAGAGACCCAGTACTTC.